These 19 T cell receptor beta chains were sequenced from one sample in a study of identical twins. TCRdb passed the 5' RACE reads through MiXCR, listing each CDR3 protein once. The sample consists of under 250,000 distinct CDR3 sequences, more than 6.5% of them appearing once. This sample also appeared in a second study, on yellow fever vaccine responses in identical twins.

The source material was memory (CD45RO+) T cells sorted from blood. These TCRs come from a woman aged 18-30 years in good health.

V is TRBV10-3 and J is TRBJ1-5, with D maybe TRBD1 (5 bases). The V gene's germline CDR1 is ENHRY and CDR2 SYGVKD. V was trimmed by 5 bases and J by 8 bases, leaving 16 bases between them. The CDR3 has 14 residues. CDR3 sequence reads: CAISPREQSEPQHF. Written as DNA, the CDR3 is TGTGCCATCAGTCCCAGGGAACAATCAGAGCCCCAGCATTTT.

The CDR3 here is CASLSGNTIYF. CDR3 in DNA: TGTGCCAGCCTCTCTGGAAACACCATATATTTT. V gene TRBV3-1 combines with J gene TRBJ1-3; D is unresolved. Germline V gene sequence: CDR1 LGHDT, CDR2 YNNKEL (reference sequence). The length of the CDR3 is 11 residues. Between the trimmed V and J ends, which lost 8 bases and 0 bases, there was a span of 2 bases.

The sample holds a few counts of this clonotype. The chain has TRBV20-1 and TRBJ2-5; 7 bases map to TRBD1. The CDR3 sequence is 13 residues long. V was clipped by 2 bases and J by 2 bases; unmatched bases: 2. Germline V gene data show CDR1 as DFQATT and CDR2 as SNEGSKA (reference sequence). CDR3 nucleotides: TGCAGTGCTAGAACAGGGGTGCAAGAGACCCAGTACTTC. It encodes CSARTGVQETQYF.

The table lists this clonotype with many counts. This chain connects TRBV4-3 to TRBJ2-2; unclear D gene. The CDR3 contains 13 residues. Germline V gene lookup returns CDR1 LGHNA and CDR2 YSLEER. V gave up 6 bases and J gave up 6 bases, with 11 bases separating them. The CDR3 loop is CASRQLPAGELFF. The CDR3 DNA sequence: TGCGCCAGCAGACAACTACCCGCCGGGGAGCTGTTTTTT.

This clonotype was seen only a few times. The rearrangement links TRBV28 to TRBJ2-2; TRBD2 aligns across 8 bases. Germline trimming cut 6 bases from V and 10 bases from J; bases unmatched to any gene: 10. This CDR3 is 14 amino acids long. Germline CDR1 reads MDHEN; CDR2 reads SYDVKM. In nucleotides, the CDR3 is TGTGCCAGCAGACTCGGTGGGACTAGAAAGGAGCTGTTTTTT. Translating gives CASRLGGTRKELFF.

This clonotype was found a few times. J is TRBJ1-5 and V is TRBV7-2; tentative D call: TRBD1 (5 bases). Germline V gene sequence: CDR1 SGHTA, CDR2 FQGNSA. The CDR3 runs to 16 residues. V lost 0 bases and J 7 bases, leaving 16 bases between the germline ends. The DNA for the CDR3 is TGTGCCAGCAGCTTAGCGCGAGGTAATGGGGGACAGCCCCAGCATTTT. This translates into CASSLARGNGGQPQHF. Full variable domain (rest looked up from reference TRBV7-2 and TRBJ1-5): GAGVSQSPSNKVTEKGKDVELRCDPISGHTALYWYRQSLGQGLEFLIYFQGNSAPDKSGLPSDRFSAERTGGSVSTLTIQRTQQEDSAVYLCASSLARGNGGQPQHFGDGTRLSIL.

This clonotype was detected only a few times. This may come from a read error, since a much larger clone is one base off. J is TRBJ2-3 and V is TRBV3-1; 11 bases fit TRBD2. V shed 4 bases and J 4 bases; nucleotides not matched to a gene: 10. From germline, CDR1 is LGHDT and CDR2 YNNKEL (reference sequence). The CDR3 has 17 amino acids. In nucleotides, the CDR3 is TGTGCCAGCAGCCTCCGCTGTAGCGGGGGGGCCGCAGATACGCAGTATTTT. Its translation: CASSLRCSGGAADTQYF.

The table lists this clonotype with many counts. The rearrangement joins TRBV7-2 to TRBJ2-3; a possible D gene is TRBD2 (6 bases). V lost 2 bases to trimming and J lost 2 bases, with 11 bases between them. From germline, CDR1 is SGHTA and CDR2 FQGNSA. This CDR3 contains 15 residues. The CDR3 coding sequence is TGTGCCAGCAGCTTAACCGGGAGAGCCACAGATACGCAGTATTTT. It yields the protein CASSLTGRATDTQYF. The entire variable domain, with the rest obtained from reference TRBV7-2 and TRBJ2-3, is as follows: GAGVSQSPSNKVTEKGKDVELRCDPISGHTALYWYRQSLGQGLEFLIYFQGNSAPDKSGLPSDRFSAERTGGSVSTLTIQRTQQEDSAVYLCASSLTGRATDTQYFGPGTRLTVL.

The genes are TRBV3-1 and TRBJ2-3; unclear D gene. From germline, CDR1 is LGHDT and CDR2 YNNKEL (reference sequence). The CDR3 contains 16 residues. Trimming removed 0 bases at V and 2 bases at J, with 12 bases between. CDR3: CASSQDLLGSTDTQYF. The CDR3 DNA follows: TGTGCCAGCAGCCAAGATCTATTGGGCTCCACAGATACGCAGTATTTT.

This clonotype appeared a few times. V usage is TRBV24-1 and J usage is TRBJ2-7; the match to TRBD1 covers 8 bases. CDR3 length: 14 amino acids. Germline values: CDR1 KGHDR, CDR2 SFDVKD. V was clipped by 3 bases and J by 6 bases; unmatched bases: 6. The CDR3 protein is CATSDPRTGSEQYF. CDR3 coding DNA: TGTGCCACCAGTGATCCCCGGACAGGGAGCGAGCAGTACTTC.

This clonotype was counted ten times or more. The V gene is TRBV2, the J gene TRBJ2-1; D is unresolved. This CDR3 contains 12 residues. Deletions cut 8 bases from V and 2 bases from J, with 7 bases between. Germline CDR1 reads SNHLY; CDR2 reads FYNNEI. The CDR3 DNA reads as TGTGCCAGCCGGAGTCCCTACAATGAGCAGTTCTTC. Amino acid sequence: CASRSPYNEQFF. The full variable domain, its missing parts supplied by reference TRBV2 and TRBJ2-1, is EPEVTQTPSHQVTQMGQEVILRCVPISNHLYFYWYRQILGQKVEFLVSFYNNEISEKSEIFDDQFSVERPDGSNFTLKIRSTKLEDSAMYFCASRSPYNEQFFGPGTRLTVL.

This clonotype was counted many times. The chain is built from TRBV29-1 and TRBJ2-7; 15 nucleotides line up with TRBD2. The CDR3 extends over 17 amino acids. Losses at the gene ends were 4 bases for V and 4 bases for J; bases not matched to a gene: 11. Germline values: CDR1 SQVTM, CDR2 ANQGSEA. CDR3 sequence: CSVAQWIGTSGRYEQYF. DNA of the CDR3: TGCAGCGTTGCTCAGTGGATAGGGACTAGCGGGAGGTACGAGCAGTACTTC.

Only a few counts were recorded for this clonotype. The chain uses TRBV6-6 and TRBJ2-3; D unclear. CDR3 length equals 13 residues. Trimming left V 0 bases short and J 1 base short, with 2 bases between. Germline CDR1 MNHNY, CDR2 SVGAGI (reference sequence). The CDR3 here is CASSYSGTDTQYF. CDR3 bases: TGTGCCAGCAGTTACTCGGGCACAGATACGCAGTATTTT.

V and J are TRBV3-1 and TRBJ1-2; 8 nucleotides match TRBD1. V was clipped by 1 base and J by 10 bases; unmatched bases: 8. Looked up from germline, CDR1 is LGHDT and CDR2 is YNNKEL (reference sequence). The CDR3 runs to 14 residues. The CDR3 loop is CASSQVQGANPYTF. CDR3 nucleotide sequence: TGTGCCAGCAGCCAAGTTCAGGGGGCAAACCCCTACACCTTC. The full variable domain, its missing parts supplied by reference TRBV3-1 and TRBJ1-2, is DTAVSQTPKYLVTQMGNDKSIKCEQNLGHDTMYWYKQDSKKFLKIMFSYNNKELIINETVPNRFSPKSPDKAHLNLHINSLELGDSAVYFCASSQVQGANPYTFGSGTRLTVV.

The rearrangement joins TRBV20-1 to TRBJ1-2; D call uncertain. Trimming took off 1 base at V and 4 bases at J, with 7 bases between the two ends. The CDR3 spans 12 residues. Germline CDR1 DFQATT, CDR2 SNEGSKA (reference sequence). The CDR3 region has the DNA TGCAGTGCTAGAGCCCGAACCTATGGCTACACCTTC. This codes for CSARARTYGYTF.

This clonotype was found many times. The rearrangement uses TRBV5-1 and TRBJ1-5; maybe TRBD1 (5 bases). The V end was cut by 1 base, the J end by 7 bases, with 15 bases between. Germline-derived CDR1 and CDR2 are SGHRS and YFSETQ. The CDR3 consists of 15 residues. In nucleotides, the CDR3 is TGCGCCAGCAGCTTGAGTTTCGGGGCAGAGCAGCCCCAGCATTTT. This encodes CASSLSFGAEQPQHF.

This clonotype was observed a few times. This chain joins TRBV5-8 and TRBJ2-2, with D perhaps TRBD2 (5 bases). Trimming left V 5 bases short and J 5 bases short, with 13 bases between. The CDR3 sequence is 14 residues long. Germline lookup yields CDR1 SGHTS and CDR2 YDEGEE. CDR3 loop: CASRLNWETGELFF. The CDR3 nucleotides read TGTGCCAGCAGATTGAATTGGGAGACCGGGGAGCTGTTTTTT.

J is TRBJ1-4 and V is TRBV28; 7 nucleotides agree with TRBD1. The germline CDR1 and CDR2 sequences are MDHEN and SYDVKM. The CDR3 consists of 14 residues. The trim removed 2 bases at V and 5 bases at J, leaving 2 bases unmatched. This chain's CDR3 is CASSLIGGNEKLFF. Here the CDR3 DNA reads TGTGCCAGCAGTTTAATAGGGGGCAATGAAAAACTGTTTTTT.

This clonotype was observed at least ten times. This chain connects TRBV5-1 to TRBJ2-7; 9 bases line up with TRBD1. Trimming took 6 bases from V and 3 from J; bases not matched to a gene: 7. Germline lookup yields CDR1 SGHRS and CDR2 YFSETQ. The CDR3 has 14 amino acids. The CDR3 loop reads CASKGTGKNYEQYF. CDR3 DNA sequence: TGCGCCAGCAAGGGGACAGGGAAAAACTACGAGCAGTACTTC.